One and the same sample provided the 23 T cell receptor beta chains below, sequenced in a study of identical twins. TCRdb re-called the 5' RACE reads through MiXCR, storing one row per CDR3 protein. The profile shows 150,000 or so distinct CDR3 sequences, roughly 3.5% of them singletons. Sequenced sample: memory T cells sorted from blood. The origin of the receptors is a man between 18 and 35 years old in good health.

This clonotype was observed many times. This rearrangement joins TRBV20-1 to TRBJ2-5; unclear D gene. CDR1 and CDR2 from the germline V gene are DFQATT and SNEGSKA (reference sequence). Trimming stripped 0 bases from V and 5 bases from J, with 16 bases between. CDR3 length: 15 residues. In nucleotides, the CDR3 is TGCAGTGCTAGAGACGGTCTTGACGCCAGGGAGACCCAGTACTTC. Protein product: CSARDGLDARETQYF.

This clonotype was recorded many times. The CDR3 DNA reads as TGTGCCAGCAGCGCCTTTGAGGCCGGGGAGCTGTTTTTT. As protein: CASSAFEAGELFF. The J gene is TRBJ2-2, the V gene TRBV6-4, with D unclear. Trimming pared 6 bases from V and 6 bases from J, leaving 11 bases between. The CDR3 is made up of 13 amino acids. The germline gives CDR1 MRHNA, CDR2 SNTAGT.

J is TRBJ2-7 and V is TRBV15; D is tentatively TRBD1 or TRBD2 (5 bases each). The CDR3 spans 13 residues. Deletions cut 5 bases from V and 4 bases from J, with 12 bases between. Germline lookup yields CDR1 LNHNV and CDR2 YYDKDF (reference sequence). In nucleotides, the CDR3 is TGTGCCACCAGCTGGGACGGGCGATACGAGCAGTACTTC. This gives the protein CATSWDGRYEQYF.

The chain uses TRBV12-2 and TRBJ1-5; TRBD1 reflects the table's D call only, with no check against the DNA. TRBV12-2 counts as a pseudogene. CDR3 length: 17 residues. The CDR3 nucleotides are TGTGCAAGTCGCTCTCCCGGTGGGGTTTATAGCAATCAGCCCCAGCATTTT. Amino acid sequence: CASRSPGGVYSNQPQHF.

This clonotype was picked up many times. The chain's CDR3 is CASSYQTGAHQPQHF. CDR3 bases: TGTGCCAGTAGTTACCAGACAGGGGCTCATCAGCCCCAGCATTTT. The chain links TRBV19 to TRBJ1-5; 8 bases align to TRBD1. Losses at the gene ends were 5 bases for V and 5 bases for J; bases not matched to a gene: 8. This CDR3 is 15 amino acids long. Germline CDR1 is LNHDA and CDR2 is SQIVND (reference sequence).

This clonotype was picked up many times. CDR3 in DNA: TGTGCCAGCAGCGCAGTAGGGGCAGTGGACAGACCGAACACCGGGGAGCTGTTTTTT. Its translation is CASSAVGAVDRPNTGELFF. The gene calls are TRBV9 and TRBJ2-2, with D maybe TRBD1 (6 bases). This CDR3 is built from 19 residues. The V and J ends lost 3 bases and 0 bases respectively, with 21 bases between them. Germline-derived CDR1 and CDR2 are SGDLS and YYNGEE.

This clonotype was detected ten times or more. The chain employs TRBV20-1 and TRBJ2-5; either TRBD1 or TRBD2 may supply D (6 bases each). This CDR3 contains 17 residues. V was pared by 6 bases and J by 1 base, with 24 bases between. Germline loops: CDR1 DFQATT, CDR2 SNEGSKA (reference sequence). CDR3 sequence reads: CSAWGAGTPGSQETQYF. The DNA for the CDR3 is TGCAGTGCATGGGGGGCCGGAACCCCCGGATCCCAAGAGACCCAGTACTTC.

This clonotype was counted at least ten times. The chain employs TRBV12-3 or TRBV12-4 and TRBJ1-2; TRBD1 matches 9 bases. V shed 3 bases and J 5 bases; nucleotides not matched to a gene: 7. There are 15 residues in the CDR3. The CDR3 sequence is CASSFKNRGLYGYTF. For the CDR3, the DNA is TGTGCCAGCAGTTTCAAGAACAGGGGGCTGTATGGCTACACCTTC.

This clonotype was seen ten or more times. One junction end disagrees with the germline gene, perhaps due to a read error. The chain has TRBV12-3 or TRBV12-4 and TRBJ1-2, with a weak D call TRBD1 (5 bases). This CDR3 is 13 amino acids long. The CDR3 loop reads CASSLGQGEIYFF. The CDR3 DNA sequence: TGTGCCAGCAGTTTGGGGCAGGGCGAAATTTATTTTTTC.

This clonotype was seen repeatedly, ten times or more. The chain is built from TRBV11-2 and TRBJ1-1; D possibly corresponds to TRBD1 (6 bases). Trimming left V 5 bases short and J 5 bases short, with 15 bases between. In germline, CDR1 is SGHAT, CDR2 FQNNGV. This CDR3 contains 14 residues. The chain's CDR3 is CASSRTGTITEAFF. The CDR3 DNA is TGTGCCAGCAGCCGAACAGGGACCATAACTGAAGCTTTCTTT.

The rearrangement links TRBV5-1 to TRBJ2-1; either TRBD1 or TRBD2 may supply D (5 bases each). The CDR3 is 16 residues long. Germline CDR1 and CDR2: SGHRS and YFSETQ. V lost 2 bases and J lost 0, with 12 bases in between. CDR3 in DNA: TGCGCCAGCAGCTTCCGGGACGCGAGCTCCTACAATGAGCAGTTCTTC. It translates to CASSFRDASSYNEQFF.

The chain combines TRBV20-1 with TRBJ2-1; D possibly matches TRBD1 or TRBD2 (5 bases each). Trimming left V 5 bases short and J 10 bases short, with 18 bases between. The germline CDR1 and CDR2 sequences are DFQATT and SNEGSKA (reference sequence). The CDR3 spans 13 residues. CDR3 DNA sequence: TGCAGTGCTGTGGGGGTGGGGGTCGGAGAGCAGTTCTTC. Translated, it gives CSAVGVGVGEQFF.

In this sample, this clonotype turned up a few times. V usage is TRBV20-1 and J usage is TRBJ2-2; 9 bases line up with TRBD1. Germline V gives CDR1 DFQATT, CDR2 SNEGSKA (reference sequence). After removal of 5 bases from V and 4 bases from J, the junction contained 5 bases not matched to a gene. The CDR3 covers 14 residues. CDR3 residues: CSAYRTGATGELFF. The DNA of the CDR3 is TGCAGTGCTTATAGGACAGGGGCCACCGGGGAGCTGTTTTTT.

At least ten counts were recorded for this clonotype. V usage is TRBV7-2 and J usage is TRBJ2-5; 7 bases match TRBD1. This CDR3 contains 14 residues. Trimming took 4 bases from V and 5 from J; bases not matched to a gene: 7. The V gene's germline CDR1 is SGHTA and CDR2 FQGNSA. DNA for the CDR3: TGTGCCAGCAGCTCAGAGACAGGGATGGAGACCCAGTACTTC. This codes for CASSSETGMETQYF. Full variable domain (outside the CDR3, taken from reference TRBV7-2 and TRBJ2-5): GAGVSQSPSNKVTEKGKDVELRCDPISGHTALYWYRQSLGQGLEFLIYFQGNSAPDKSGLPSDRFSAERTGGSVSTLTIQRTQQEDSAVYLCASSSETGMETQYFGPGTRLLVL.

This clonotype was seen many times. V and J are TRBV7-6 and TRBJ1-4; D possibly corresponds to TRBD1 (6 bases). CDR1 SGHVS and CDR2 FNYEAQ come from the germline V gene. The CDR3 runs 15 residues. Trimming removed 2 bases at V and 3 bases at J, with 10 bases between. The CDR3 DNA reads as TGTGCCAGCAGCTTAACGGGGGCCCCTAATGAAAAACTGTTTTTT. Translating gives CASSLTGAPNEKLFF.

The table lists this clonotype with a count of one. The chain couples TRBV6-2 or TRBV6-3 to TRBJ2-3; 11 bases match TRBD2. V lost 0 bases and J lost 4; bases outside the gene matches: 9. Germline CDR1 reads MNHEY; CDR2 reads SVGEGT. This CDR3 comprises 18 residues. The CDR3 region is CASSYSHLLAGGADTQYF. The CDR3 nucleotides are TGTGCCAGCAGTTACTCCCACTTGCTAGCGGGAGGCGCAGATACGCAGTATTTT.

This clonotype was picked up many times. The genes are TRBV6-2 or TRBV6-3 and TRBJ2-2; no definite D call. The germline gives CDR1 MNHEY, CDR2 SVGEGT. The CDR3 contains 14 residues. V was clipped by 7 bases and J by 0 bases, with 9 bases between them. CDR3 amino acids: CASKKGTNTGELFF. CDR3 DNA sequence: TGTGCCAGCAAAAAGGGTACGAACACCGGGGAGCTGTTTTTT.

This clonotype was counted between two and nine times. This chain connects TRBV7-6 to TRBJ2-5; 10 bases align to TRBD1. CDR1 is SGHVS, CDR2 FNYEAQ, per germline. The CDR3 is 16 residues long. The J segment lost 4 bases and the V segment lost 0 bases, leaving 5 bases of the junction unmatched. CDR3 sequence (DNA): TGTGCCAGCAGCTTAGCGGACAGGGGGATTACAGAGACCCAGTACTTC. This codes for CASSLADRGITETQYF. The whole variable domain, filled in from reference TRBV7-6 and TRBJ2-5, reads GAGVSQSPRYKVTKRGQDVALRCDPISGHVSLYWYRQALGQGPEFLTYFNYEAQQDKSGLPNDRFSAERPEGSISTLTIQRTEQRDSAMYRCASSLADRGITETQYFGPGTRLLVL.

This clonotype was detected many times. The genes are TRBV28 and TRBJ1-1, with D possibly TRBD1 on 5 matching bases. This CDR3 comprises 15 residues. V was pared by 6 bases and J by 1 base, with 15 bases between. Germline assignment: CDR1 MDHEN and CDR2 SYDVKM. CDR3 DNA: TGTGCCAGCAGACTCGGGGGACGGGGGAACACTGAAGCTTTCTTT. Its protein product is CASRLGGRGNTEAFF.

This clonotype occurred many times. The chain uses TRBV11-2 and TRBJ2-3; D is undetermined. The CDR3 totals 15 residues. V dropped 0 bases and J dropped 1 base, with 8 bases sitting between them. Germline V gives CDR1 SGHAT, CDR2 FQNNGV. The CDR3 DNA reads TGTGCCAGCAGCTTAGACATCCAACGCACAGATACGCAGTATTTT. Encoded protein: CASSLDIQRTDTQYF.

In this sample, this clonotype turned up many times. The J gene is TRBJ2-7, the V gene TRBV4-2, with TRBD1 matching 10 bases. The CDR3 totals 16 residues. CDR1 is LGHNA, CDR2 YNFKEQ, per germline. Trimming took 4 bases from V and 3 from J; bases not matched to a gene: 9. The CDR3 protein is CASSRTGDRGIYEQYF. Written as DNA, the CDR3 is TGTGCCAGCAGCCGAACCGGGGACAGGGGTATCTACGAGCAGTACTTC.

This clonotype occurred many times. This rearrangement joins TRBV5-1 to TRBJ1-4; D ambiguous. Trimming left V 0 bases short and J 8 bases short, with 11 bases between. This CDR3 comprises 14 residues. CDR1 is SGHRS and CDR2 is YFSETQ in the germline V gene. The CDR3: CASSLVGSREKLFF. The CDR3 region has the DNA TGCGCCAGCAGCTTGGTAGGGTCCAGGGAAAAACTGTTTTTT. The complete variable domain, with remaining parts taken from reference TRBV5-1 and TRBJ1-4, reads KAGVTQTPRYLIKTRGQQVTLSCSPISGHRSVSWYQQTPGQGLQFLFEYFSETQRNKGNFPGRFSGRQFSNSRSEMNVSTLELGDSALYLCASSLVGSREKLFFGSGTQLSVL.

The V call is TRBV29-1, the J call TRBJ2-3, with TRBD2 identical over 10 bases. Per germline, CDR1 SQVTM and CDR2 ANQGSEA. The CDR3 runs 16 residues. V was pared by 1 base and J by 0 bases, with 4 bases of the junction left unmatched. In DNA form, the CDR3 reads TGCAGCGTTGAAGCACTTAGCGGGAGGAGCACAGATACGCAGTATTTT. It encodes CSVEALSGRSTDTQYF.